This T cell receptor (beta chain) originates from a study of blood T cell repertoires in COVID-19. Overall study: Nucleic acid was either cDNA or gDNA, and it came from T cells, B-cell-depleted T cells, or PBMCs.

In the authors' workflow: Estimates of nucleated cell counts were drawn from the amplification of reference gene primers. Sequencing was performed with immunoSEQ multiplex PCR; in TCRdb, only in-frame clones are kept and a portion is missing. V and J calls and clone size are given by that table; D and trimming were obtained from the DNA. The table includes 300,000 to 400,000 clones, 70% to 90% detected once. Recruits, aged roughly 18 to 90 years, lived in 25 or so US areas. Membership in each cohort depended on participant-reported clinical history. The source of this sequence is a woman between 40 and 50 years old with acute COVID-19. The sequencing input was PBMCs or T cells enriched from blood (not recorded which).

The CDR3 reads CASTGLAGGRETQYF. The CDR3 DNA reads TGTGCCAGCACCGGACTAGCGGGGGGGCGGGAGACCCAGTACTTC. The genes are TRBV6-5 and TRBJ2-5; TRBD2 matches 15 bases. Germline V gene lookup returns CDR1 MNHEY and CDR2 SVGAGI. There are 15 residues in the CDR3. Germline trimming cut 7 bases from V and 5 bases from J; bases unmatched to any gene: 5.